The 7 T cell receptor beta chains presented below share a single source sample, sequenced in a study of shared T cell receptors in the human thymus. TCRdb keeps only in-frame clones here, not all; method: immunoSEQ multiplex PCR. Of 700,000 or so clones listed, roughly 88% are singletons. This sample was also put to use in a study of human thymus T cells.

The sample taken for sequencing was thymocytes. Receptor source: a girl under three years old with a congenital heart defect.

This sequence joins TRBV11-3 and TRBJ2-7; 11 nucleotides align to TRBD1. J lost 5 bases, V lost 0 bases, and 9 bases had no gene match. There are 17 residues in the CDR3. Germline CDR1 reads SGHNT; CDR2 reads YENEEA. The CDR3 nucleotides read TGTGCCAGCAGCTTAGAAGGGGGGACAGGGGGATCCCACGAGCAGTACTTC. It yields the protein CASSLEGGTGGSHEQYF.

The chain couples TRBV11-2 to TRBJ1-2; 8 positions agree with TRBD1. The CDR3 has 15 residues. Germline CDR1 is SGHAT and CDR2 is FQNNGV. V was pared by 4 bases and J by 2 bases, with 6 bases of the junction left unmatched. Here the CDR3 reads CASSYMGQANYGYTF. The CDR3 nucleotides read TGTGCCAGCAGCTATATGGGACAGGCGAACTATGGCTACACCTTC.

This chain connects TRBV5-4 to TRBJ1-1; D remains ambiguous. Germline V lookup: CDR1 SGHNT, CDR2 YYREEE (reference sequence). The ends were cut back, 0 bases at V and 4 bases at J, with 7 bases in the middle. The CDR3 is 13 residues long. CDR3 nucleotides: TGTGCCAGCAGCTTGGTTGCGGGCACTGAAGCTTTCTTT. Protein: CASSLVAGTEAFF.

The chain combines TRBV25-1 with TRBJ2-3; the match to TRBD2 covers 9 bases. This CDR3 has 14 amino acids. Germline V gene lookup returns CDR1 MGHDK and CDR2 SYGVNS. V trimming: 6 bases; J trimming: 9 bases; junction bases outside the gene matches: 10. In nucleotides, the CDR3 is TGTGCCAGCAGCCAAAAGGGGCTAGCGGGAACGCAGTATTTT. It yields the protein CASSQKGLAGTQYF.

The V gene is TRBV5-4, the J gene TRBJ1-2; 10 nucleotides match TRBD1. Per germline, CDR1 SGHNT and CDR2 YYREEE (reference sequence). The CDR3 has 17 amino acids. V trimming: 0 bases; J trimming: 4 bases; junction bases outside the gene matches: 9. The CDR3 sequence is CASSLVGTGESGYGYTF. The CDR3 region has the DNA TGTGCCAGCAGCTTGGTTGGGACAGGGGAATCAGGCTATGGCTACACCTTC.

The rearrangement uses TRBV4-3 and TRBJ2-5; D may be TRBD2 (5 bases). This CDR3 contains 15 residues. Germline V gene sequence: CDR1 LGHNA, CDR2 YSLEER. The ends were cut back, 4 bases at V and 2 bases at J, with 14 bases in the middle. CDR3 in DNA: TGCGCCAGCAGCCTGACACCACTAGGACAAGAGACCCAGTACTTC. This sequence encodes CASSLTPLGQETQYF.

As regards this clone: Other DNA variants within this sample encode the same CDR3. The chain has TRBV27 and TRBJ1-5, with D uncertain. CDR1 and CDR2 from the germline V gene are MNHEY and SMNVEV (reference sequence). The CDR3 consists of 14 residues. Trimming cost V 0 bases and J 0 bases, with 3 bases left between them. The CDR3 sequence: CASSLSYSNQPQHF. Here the CDR3 DNA reads TGTGCCAGCAGTTTATCGTATAGCAATCAGCCCCAGCATTTT.